The 27 T cell receptor beta chains below come from one sample, sequenced in a study of technical replicates of blood from a few donors. Assay used: immunoSEQ multiplex PCR; TCRdb lists only in-frame clones, some missing. The sample has some 76,000 clones; under 99% are singletons. Sequencing used T cells isolated from PBMCs. These receptors came from a human donor in good health.

The rearrangement joins TRBV29-1 to TRBJ2-7; 7 bases line up with TRBD2. The V and J ends lost 2 bases and 3 bases, in that order; junction bases with no gene match: 4. Germline V gene data show CDR1 as SQVTM and CDR2 as ANQGSEA. This CDR3 is built from 13 residues. DNA for the CDR3: TGCAGCGTTGAATTAGGACTAGACTACGAGCAGTACTTC. Amino acid sequence: CSVELGLDYEQYF.

The chain recombines TRBV6-1 with TRBJ1-4; D ambiguous. Germline CDR1 and CDR2: MNHNS and SASEGT. CDR3 size: 15 residues. Trimming cost V 5 bases and J 6 bases, with 16 bases left between them. CDR3 sequence (DNA): TGTGCCAGCAGTTCTAGTCAGTGGTTGGATGAAAAACTGTTTTTT. Amino acids: CASSSSQWLDEKLFF.

V is TRBV5-8 and J is TRBJ2-1, with no clear D. V dropped 5 bases and J dropped 3 bases, with 3 bases sitting between them. Germline lookup yields CDR1 SGHTS and CDR2 YDEGEE. The CDR3 is 11 amino acids. This chain's CDR3 is CASSIYNEQFF. CDR3 nucleotides: TGTGCCAGCAGTATCTACAATGAGCAGTTCTTC.

The chain recombines TRBV27 with TRBJ1-5, with 7 bases lining up with TRBD1. Germline CDR1 and CDR2: MNHEY and SMNVEV (reference sequence). The trim removed 7 bases at V and 4 bases at J, leaving 13 bases unmatched. The CDR3 spans 16 residues. The DNA for the CDR3 is TGTGCCAGCACTCCCTCCTGGGGGACAGCAAATCAGCCCCAGCATTTT. As protein: CASTPSWGTANQPQHF.

The rearrangement joins TRBV27 to TRBJ2-7, with 9 bases that match TRBD2. Germline V gene lookup returns CDR1 MNHEY and CDR2 SMNVEV (reference sequence). This CDR3 is 16 amino acids long. V was pared by 6 bases and J by 0 bases, with 9 bases of the junction left unmatched. The CDR3 sequence is CASRKLSGSLSYEQYF. CDR3 nucleotide sequence: TGTGCCAGCAGGAAACTTAGCGGGAGCCTCTCCTACGAGCAGTACTTC.

The J gene is TRBJ1-1, the V gene TRBV5-1; 8 positions agree with TRBD1. The ends lost 7 bases at V and 7 bases at J; junction bases unmatched: 9. Germline CDR1 SGHRS, CDR2 YFSETQ. The CDR3 has 13 residues. As DNA, the CDR3 is TGCGCCAGCCGCCCCCGGACAGGGAATGAAGCTTTCTTT. It codes for CASRPRTGNEAFF. The full variable domain, its missing parts supplied by reference TRBV5-1 and TRBJ1-1, is KAGVTQTPRYLIKTRGQQVTLSCSPISGHRSVSWYQQTPGQGLQFLFEYFSETQRNKGNFPGRFSGRQFSNSRSEMNVSTLELGDSALYLCASRPRTGNEAFFGQGTRLTVV.

This sequence joins TRBV2 and TRBJ2-2, with D possibly matching TRBD2 (6 bases). The germline V and J ends were trimmed by 5 bases and 2 bases, with 9 bases remaining between them. CDR3 length: 14 amino acids. The V gene's germline CDR1 is SNHLY and CDR2 FYNNEI. Written as DNA, the CDR3 is TGTGCCAGCAGTATGGGGACTAACACCGGGGAGCTGTTTTTT. Protein sequence: CASSMGTNTGELFF.

In DNA form, the CDR3 reads TGTGCCAGTAGTCTCACAAATAGCAATCAGCCCCAGCATTTT. It is translated as CASSLTNSNQPQHF. The chain is built from TRBV19 and TRBJ1-5, with D hard to call. The CDR3 length is 14 residues. Germline V gives CDR1 LNHDA, CDR2 SQIVND (reference sequence). V lost 5 bases and J lost 0, with 8 bases in between.

The V call is TRBV7-9, the J call TRBJ1-2; tentative D call: TRBD1 (6 bases). The CDR3 length is 16 residues. The germline gives CDR1 SEHNR, CDR2 FQNEAQ (reference sequence). V shed 5 bases and J shed 7 bases, with 23 bases lying between them. DNA for the CDR3: TGTGCCAGCAGCCCGCTCCCAGGGGCCCAGTTGGGTGGCTACACCTTC. It is translated as CASSPLPGAQLGGYTF.

The gene calls are TRBV28 and TRBJ2-1; a possible D gene is TRBD2 (6 bases). The V end lost 6 bases, the J end lost 7 bases, and 19 bases lay between the germline ends. CDR1 MDHEN and CDR2 SYDVKM come from the germline V gene. There are 15 residues in the CDR3. In DNA, the CDR3 is TGTGCCAGCAGCAGGAGGGTCGGACACTCAAATGAGCAGTTCTTC. It is translated as CASSRRVGHSNEQFF.

This clone appeared a single time. This chain joins TRBV29-1 and TRBJ1-2; D may be TRBD1 (5 bases). V lost 6 bases and J 6 bases, leaving 8 bases between the germline ends. The CDR3 totals 10 residues. The germline V gene encodes CDR1 SQVTM and CDR2 ANQGSEA. CDR3 sequence reads: CSVWGDGYTF. The CDR3 nucleotides are TGCAGCGTCTGGGGGGATGGCTACACCTTC.

The count of this clone is one. V and J are TRBV14 and TRBJ2-3; D unclear. V dropped 2 bases and J dropped 2 bases, with 11 bases sitting between them. Germline CDR1 SGHDN, CDR2 FVKESK. This CDR3 has 15 amino acids. CDR3 region: CASSQRGVLTDTQYF. The DNA of the CDR3 is TGTGCCAGCAGCCAACGCGGAGTTCTCACAGATACGCAGTATTTT.

The chain combines TRBV5-5 with TRBJ1-1; 7 bases are a match to TRBD1. With 4 bases clipped from V and 3 bases from J, the junction kept 3 bases outside the gene matches. This CDR3 has 13 residues. Germline CDR1 is SGHKS and CDR2 is YYEKEE (reference sequence). Written as DNA, the CDR3 is TGTGCCAGCAGCCAAGACAGGGACACTGAAGCTTTCTTT. It specifies CASSQDRDTEAFF.

V is TRBV2 and J is TRBJ2-7, with 10 positions matching TRBD2. This CDR3 is 15 amino acids long. Germline V CDR1 and CDR2: SNHLY, FYNNEI. The V and J ends lost 4 bases and 5 bases, in that order; junction bases with no gene match: 8. CDR3 bases: TGTGCCAGCAGTGGTAGGACTAGCGGCTACGACGAGCAGTACTTC. Protein product: CASSGRTSGYDEQYF.

This clone was picked up one time. The chain uses TRBV25-1 and TRBJ2-7; TRBD1 is a possible D gene (7 bases). From germline, CDR1 is MGHDK and CDR2 SYGVNS. The ends were cut back, 3 bases at V and 0 bases at J, with 18 bases in the middle. This CDR3 is 17 amino acids long. CDR3 DNA: TGTGCCAGCAGTGAGCAGGGCGGGACAGTCCTCTCCTACGAGCAGTACTTC. The encoded protein is CASSEQGGTVLSYEQYF.

This sequence joins TRBV6-1 and TRBJ2-7; TRBD2 agrees at 12 bases. V trimming: 8 bases; J trimming: 3 bases; junction bases outside the gene matches: 8. Germline CDR1 is MNHNS and CDR2 is SASEGT. The CDR3 covers 15 residues. For the CDR3, the DNA is TGTGCCAGCCTCCCGCGGACTAGCGGGATCTACGAGCAGTACTTC. This gives the protein CASLPRTSGIYEQYF.

J is TRBJ2-5 and V is TRBV4-2; TRBD2 agrees at 8 bases. Germline lookup yields CDR1 LGHNA and CDR2 YNFKEQ. CDR3 size: 17 residues. J gave up 5 bases and V 3 bases, and 14 bases lay outside the gene matches. The CDR3 sequence: CASSQDAGGSVRETQYF. The CDR3, as DNA: TGTGCCAGCAGCCAGGATGCGGGAGGCTCGGTCCGCGAGACCCAGTACTTC.

The V call is TRBV7-9, the J call TRBJ2-7; D is possibly TRBD2 (6 bases). CDR3 length: 13 amino acids. Per germline, CDR1 SEHNR and CDR2 FQNEAQ (reference sequence). V was cut by 2 bases and J by 2 bases, with 7 bases left in between. CDR3 in DNA: TGTGCCAGCAGCTTACCGGGGGCCTACGAGCAGTACTTC. It yields the protein CASSLPGAYEQYF.

V and J are TRBV7-2 and TRBJ2-1; 8 bases fit TRBD2. V was pared by 3 bases and J by 0 bases, with 4 bases of the junction left unmatched. CDR3 length equals 16 residues. Germline CDR1 SGHTA, CDR2 FQGNSA. CDR3 region: CASSLNGRASYNEQFF. CDR3 nucleotides: TGTGCCAGCAGCTTGAACGGGAGGGCCTCCTACAATGAGCAGTTCTTC.

The chain has TRBV27 and TRBJ2-7; tentative D call: TRBD1 (7 bases). The CDR3 has 15 amino acids. Germline CDR1 is MNHEY and CDR2 is SMNVEV (reference sequence). Trimming left V 7 bases short and J 2 bases short, with 18 bases between. Here the CDR3 DNA reads TGTGCCAGCATCAGGGGGGCCATAATGCCCTACGAGCAGTACTTC. This codes for CASIRGAIMPYEQYF.

The gene calls are TRBV4-1 and TRBJ2-1, with 7 bases aligning to TRBD2. The CDR3 consists of 16 residues. Germline loops: CDR1 MGHRA, CDR2 YSYEKL. J was trimmed by 2 bases and V by 0 bases; bases with no gene match: 4. The CDR3 coding sequence is TGCGCCAGCAGCCAAGATGGAGGACTAGCCTACAATGAGCAGTTCTTC. It codes for CASSQDGGLAYNEQFF.

The V call is TRBV7-6, the J call TRBJ2-1; 12 nucleotides line up with TRBD2. This CDR3 contains 16 residues. The ends lost 2 bases at V and 6 bases at J; junction bases unmatched: 5. Germline lookup yields CDR1 SGHVS and CDR2 FNYEAQ. The CDR3: CASSLLTSGSRNEQFF. CDR3 DNA sequence: TGTGCCAGCAGCTTATTGACTAGCGGGAGCCGCAATGAGCAGTTCTTC.

V is TRBV7-2 and J is TRBJ2-1; possibly TRBD2 for D (6 bases). CDR3 length: 18 residues. The germline gives CDR1 SGHTA, CDR2 FQGNSA. The V end lost 5 bases, the J end lost 4 bases, and 24 bases lay between the germline ends. CDR3 amino acids: CASSPRGVGRALYNEQFF. CDR3 nucleotide sequence: TGTGCCAGCAGCCCACGCGGGGTGGGCAGGGCCTTATACAATGAGCAGTTCTTC.

The gene calls are TRBV2 and TRBJ1-5, with D perhaps matching TRBD1 (6 bases). Germline values: CDR1 SNHLY, CDR2 FYNNEI. This CDR3 has 13 residues. V was shortened by 4 bases and J by 6 bases, with 10 bases between the two germline ends. Written as DNA, the CDR3 is TGTGCCAGCAGTGGAGAAGGGGGTCAGCCCCAGCATTTT. This sequence encodes CASSGEGGQPQHF.

The CDR3 spells CASRNRVQWDGYTF. In DNA, the CDR3 is TGTGCCAGCAGGAACAGGGTTCAGTGGGATGGCTACACCTTC. The chain links TRBV6-5 to TRBJ1-2; tentatively, D is TRBD1 (6 bases). This CDR3 has 14 amino acids. CDR1 and CDR2 from the germline V gene are MNHEY and SVGAGI. V was pared by 6 bases and J by 6 bases, with 17 bases between.

The V gene is TRBV10-3, the J gene TRBJ2-2, with TRBD1 matching over 7 bases. V dropped 2 bases and J dropped 3; count of bases not matched to a gene: 6. The germline V gene has CDR1 ENHRY and CDR2 SYGVKD. There are 16 residues in the CDR3. This CDR3 reads CAISEDRVVYTGELFF. The CDR3 DNA follows: TGTGCCATCAGTGAGGACAGGGTAGTTTACACCGGGGAGCTGTTTTTT.

This clone was seen just once. The V gene is TRBV21-1, the J gene TRBJ2-7; the table gives TRBD2 as D, unverified against the DNA. TRBV21-1 is tagged as a pseudogene. This CDR3 spans 13 amino acids. The CDR3 region has the DNA TGTGCCAGCAGCAAAGTCTTAACCTACGAGCAGTACTTC. It is translated as CASSKVLTYEQYF.